The clone carrying this T cell receptor beta chain was observed many times. The definition of stable Graves' hyperthyroidism was no ophthalmopathy progression within 18 months. Fresh peripheral blood, about 9.6 ml, yielded the PBMCs. The data were taken from a study of T cells in Graves' hyperthyroidism and ophthalmopathy. The overall study: Specimen type is peripheral blood, collected at initial diagnosis prior to any treatment.

Germline V gene sequence: CDR1 DFQATT, CDR2 SNEGSKA (reference sequence). The CDR3 loop spans 12 amino acids. Trimming pared 3 bases from V and 2 bases from J, leaving 8 bases between. Amplification yielded TCR beta CDR3 regions, with RNA transcripts as the source. First-round RT-PCR targeting the TCR CDR3 was performed with the HTBI primer set. TCRdb itself ran the multiplex PCR reads through MiXCR, one entry per CDR3 protein. This sample has approximately 480,000 distinct CDR3 sequences, with 20% to 25% found just once. The V and J genes are TRBV20-1 and TRBJ2-7, with D tentatively TRBD1 (5 bases). The sequence was obtained from a man aged 18 to 30 with Graves' hyperthyroidism. The sequenced sample consisted of blood. CDR3 DNA: TGCAGTGCTAGCGGACAAACCTACGAGCAGTACTTC. Translating gives CSASGQTYEQYF.